Shown below are 15 T cell receptor beta chains from a single sample sequenced in a study of Ad26.COV2.S vaccination and SARS-CoV-2 variants. Documented treatment: roughly 19 received Ad26.COV2.S at low or high dose, single or two shots; several received placebo; per-sample allocation not given. It was on day 63 after the first vaccine or placebo injection that samples were taken. Sequencing was performed with immunoSEQ multiplex PCR; in TCRdb, only in-frame clones are kept and a portion is missing. The repertoire has hundreds of thousands of clones, less than 90% of them found once; the top ten carry about 10%. The sequenced sample was peripheral blood, obtained in a trial of Ad26.COV2.S vaccine versus placebo. These receptors originate from a person aged 18 to 65 who received the Ad26.COV2.S COVID-19 vaccine or a placebo.

The chain links TRBV3-1 (or the pseudogene TRBV3-2) to TRBJ1-4, with 8 nucleotides matching TRBD1. Germline CDR1 is LGHDT and CDR2 is YNNKEL (reference sequence). V dropped 5 bases and J dropped 8; count of bases not matched to a gene: 4. This CDR3 is built from 13 residues. The CDR3: CASSDRGKEKLFF. In DNA, the CDR3 is TGTGCCAGCAGCGACAGGGGTAAAGAAAAACTGTTTTTT.

The J gene is TRBJ2-3, the V gene TRBV4-3; TRBD1 agrees at 7 bases. The CDR3 runs to 14 residues. J gave up 1 base and V 4 bases, and 2 bases lay outside the gene matches. From germline, CDR1 is LGHNA and CDR2 YSLEER. The CDR3 loop reads CASSLQGGTDTQYF. The DNA for the CDR3 is TGCGCCAGCAGCCTTCAGGGGGGCACAGATACGCAGTATTTT.

The rearrangement uses TRBV10-3 and TRBJ2-2; TRBD2 aligns across 10 bases. The ends lost 6 bases at V and 3 bases at J; junction bases unmatched: 13. The germline V gene has CDR1 ENHRY and CDR2 SYGVKD. This CDR3 region has 18 residues. This CDR3 is CAISPRDLAGADTGELFF. The CDR3 DNA reads as TGTGCCATCAGCCCACGGGATCTAGCGGGGGCGGACACCGGGGAGCTGTTTTTT.

This clone was observed a single time. The genes are TRBV27 and TRBJ2-7; TRBD2 is a possible D gene (5 bases). Germline-derived CDR1 and CDR2 are MNHEY and SMNVEV (reference sequence). V was clipped by 5 bases and J by 3 bases, with 11 bases between them. This CDR3 is 13 amino acids long. The CDR3 region is CASSGEWGYEQYF. CDR3 DNA: TGTGCCAGCAGTGGGGAGTGGGGCTACGAGCAGTACTTC.

The rearrangement uses TRBV14 and TRBJ2-7; 7 bases line up with TRBD1. The CDR3 covers 16 residues. Trimming took 0 bases from V and 5 from J; bases not matched to a gene: 10. The germline CDR1 and CDR2 sequences are SGHDN and FVKESK. This CDR3 reads CASSQDPRDSRHEQYF. Written as DNA, the CDR3 is TGTGCCAGCAGCCAAGATCCCCGGGACAGCCGCCACGAGCAGTACTTC.

V and J are TRBV7-9 and TRBJ2-1; maybe TRBD1 (5 bases). Germline CDR1 reads SEHNR; CDR2 reads FQNEAQ (reference sequence). Trimming shortened V by 0 bases and J by 6 bases, and 15 bases separated the two germline ends. The CDR3 loop spans 16 amino acids. The CDR3 protein is CASSLALGQGSNEQFF. The CDR3 bases are TGTGCCAGCAGCTTAGCGCTGGGCCAGGGTAGCAATGAGCAGTTCTTC.

The chain uses TRBV28 and TRBJ1-5; possible D gene TRBD1, 6 bases. CDR1 and CDR2 from the germline V gene are MDHEN and SYDVKM. V dropped 2 bases and J dropped 3 bases, with 14 bases sitting between them. This CDR3 is built from 16 residues. CDR3 protein: CASSLGGGGYNQPQHF. In DNA, the CDR3 is TGTGCCAGCAGTTTAGGGGGCGGAGGGTACAATCAGCCCCAGCATTTT.

The chain joins TRBV4-1 to TRBJ2-5; D gene unclear. Per germline, CDR1 MGHRA and CDR2 YSYEKL. This CDR3 comprises 13 residues. Trimming removed 3 bases from V and 0 bases from J, with 5 bases in between. CDR3 coding DNA: TGCGCCAGCAGCCAGGGGAACCAAGAGACCCAGTACTTC. Protein product: CASSQGNQETQYF.

This sequence joins TRBV19 and TRBJ2-1; maybe TRBD1 (6 bases). The germline V gene encodes CDR1 LNHDA and CDR2 SQIVND (reference sequence). This CDR3 has 15 residues. V was cut by 3 bases and J by 7 bases, with 16 bases left in between. CDR3 protein: CASSILGTPLNEQFF. The CDR3 bases are TGTGCCAGTAGTATTCTCGGGACACCCTTGAATGAGCAGTTCTTC. Together with reference TRBV19 and TRBJ2-1, the CDR3 gives the full variable domain: DGGITQSPKYLFRKEGQNVTLSCEQNLNHDAMYWYRQDPGQGLRLIYYSQIVNDFQKGDIAEGYSVSREKKESFPLTVTSAQKNPTAFYLCASSILGTPLNEQFFGPGTRLTVL.

This chain uses TRBV19 with TRBJ2-5, with D possibly matching TRBD2 (6 bases). The V and J ends lost 3 bases and 4 bases respectively, with 12 bases between them. From germline, CDR1 is LNHDA and CDR2 SQIVND (reference sequence). CDR3 length: 14 residues. The CDR3 loop is CASSIGAAGETQYF. In DNA, the CDR3 is TGTGCCAGTAGTATCGGGGCAGCGGGAGAGACCCAGTACTTC.

The J gene is TRBJ1-2, the V gene TRBV7-2, with 12 bases lining up with TRBD1. The CDR3 contains 17 residues. From germline, CDR1 is SGHTA and CDR2 FQGNSA. The V gene end was trimmed by 1 base and the J gene end by 8 bases; junction bases not matched to a gene: 11. The CDR3 bases are TGTGCCAGCAGCTTAGTGGGAATAGGGACAGGGGGCCGGGGCTACACCTTC. Protein product: CASSLVGIGTGGRGYTF.

The chain uses TRBV6-5 and TRBJ1-2; D uncertain. CDR1 MNHEY and CDR2 SVGAGI come from the germline V gene. Between the trimmed V and J ends, which lost 7 bases and 8 bases, there was a span of 14 bases. The CDR3 extends over 12 amino acids. CDR3 sequence: CASTPPGGGYTF. The CDR3 DNA sequence: TGTGCCAGCACCCCTCCCGGCGGGGGCTACACCTTC.

CDR3 protein: CASSESTRVGTVEAFF. CDR3 bases: TGTGCCAGCAGTGAATCAACCCGTGTCGGGACAGTTGAAGCTTTCTTT. This chain uses TRBV25-1 with TRBJ1-1; TRBD1 matches 7 bases. The CDR3 runs 16 residues. Germline V gene sequence: CDR1 MGHDK, CDR2 SYGVNS. Trimming cost V 1 base and J 7 bases; bases outside gene matches: 12.

This rearrangement joins TRBV6-5 to TRBJ2-1; no reliable D call. The CDR3 runs 14 residues. V was clipped by 8 bases and J by 4 bases, with 15 bases between them. Germline CDR1 MNHEY, CDR2 SVGAGI. The CDR3 nucleotides are TGTGCCAGCGGCCCGATTGGCGGTTACAATGAGCAGTTCTTC. It codes for CASGPIGGYNEQFF.

The chain couples TRBV7-9 to TRBJ1-5; D ambiguous. The CDR3 extends over 16 amino acids. CDR1 and CDR2 (germline): SEHNR, FQNEAQ (reference sequence). The V end was cut by 1 base, the J end by 0 bases, with 10 bases between. CDR3 bases: TGTGCCAGCAGCTTAGTCGGACGGTATAGCAATCAGCCCCAGCATTTT. Amino acids: CASSLVGRYSNQPQHF. The complete variable domain, with remaining parts taken from reference TRBV7-9 and TRBJ1-5, reads DTGVSQNPRHKITKRGQNVTFRCDPISEHNRLYWYRQTLGQGPEFLTYFQNEAQLEKSRLLSDRFSAERPKGSFSTLEIQRTEQGDSAMYLCASSLVGRYSNQPQHFGDGTRLSIL.